The 20 T cell receptor beta chains listed next were all sequenced from one sample in a study of Tregs in tolerant kidney transplant recipients. Using immunoSEQ multiplex PCR, the repertoire was profiled, and TCRdb retains in-frame clones only, with some absent. The sample totals 25,000 or so clones. The nonmyeloablative bone marrow transplants came from related graft donors, with transient mixed chimerism. Sample: CD4+ T cells from blood (PBMCs), taken 6 months after the transplant. The receptors were sampled from a human patient who received a combined kidney and bone marrow transplant. Some T cells may have come from the graft donor.

Here the CDR3 reads CASRPTGKEKTQYF. The sequenced CDR3 bases are TGCGCCAGCAGACCGACAGGGAAAGAAAAGACC. V is TRBV5-1 and J is TRBJ2-5, with 7 nucleotides matching TRBD1. The CDR3 end is not reached by the read, which stops 3 residues before it; the germline J gene fills it in. The germline V gene encodes CDR1 SGHRS and CDR2 YFSETQ. The length of the CDR3 is 14 residues. J gave up 6 bases and V 5 bases, and 10 bases lay outside the gene matches.

Turning to this clone: The read terminates 3 residues ahead of where the CDR3 ends, so the germline J gene completes it. The genes are TRBV19 and TRBJ2-5; 8 nucleotides line up with TRBD1. Germline V CDR1 and CDR2: LNHDA, SQIVND (reference sequence). The junction had 1 base not matched to a gene; V was cut back by 5 bases and J by 2 bases. The CDR3 covers 13 residues. CDR3 amino acids: CASSYRGQETQYF. The part of the CDR3 DNA that was read is TGTGCCAGTAGTTACAGGGGGCAAGAGACC.

Remarks on this clone: The sequence runs out 3 residues before the end of the CDR3; the remainder is reconstructed from the germline J gene. This chain uses TRBV2 with TRBJ2-1, with D perhaps matching TRBD2 (6 bases). Trimming removed 7 bases from V and 4 bases from J, with 14 bases in between. The CDR3 is 14 residues long. Germline lookup yields CDR1 SNHLY and CDR2 FYNNEI. CDR3 residues: CASTSELAYNEQFF. The covered CDR3 bases are TGTGCCAGCACCTCCGAGCTAGCGTACAATGAG.

CDR3 sequence: CASSQERGRDGYTF. The part of the CDR3 DNA that was read is TGTGCCAGCAGCCAAGAAAGGGGGAGAGATGGC. The rearrangement joins TRBV14 to TRBJ1-2; a weak D match, TRBD1 (6 bases). The read comes to an end 3 residues before the CDR3 does, leaving the germline J gene to fill in the end. V was pared by 0 bases and J by 6 bases, with 11 bases between. This CDR3 has 14 amino acids. Germline V gives CDR1 SGHDN, CDR2 FVKESK.

Regarding this clone: The sequenced fragment ends 3 residues before the CDR3 boundary, so the rest is inferred from the germline J gene. The chain is built from TRBV2 and TRBJ2-1; 10 nucleotides line up with TRBD2. J gave up 7 bases and V 3 bases, and 6 bases lay outside the gene matches. CDR1 SNHLY and CDR2 FYNNEI come from the germline V gene. CDR3 size: 15 residues. CDR3 residues: CASSDERGGGNEQFF. CDR3 bases read: TGTGCCAGCAGTGATGAGCGGGGGGGAGGTAATGAG. Full variable domain (rest looked up from reference TRBV2 and TRBJ2-1): EPEVTQTPSHQVTQMGQEVILRCVPISNHLYFYWYRQILGQKVEFLVSFYNNEISEKSEIFDDQFSVERPDGSNFTLKIRSTKLEDSAMYFCASSDERGGGNEQFFGPGTRLTVL.

A word on this clone: The read terminates 3 residues before the CDR3 end, so the remaining end is supplied by the germline J gene. The chain joins TRBV30 to TRBJ1-5; a weak D match, TRBD1 (6 bases). CDR3 length: 13 amino acids. V lost 3 bases and J 9 bases, leaving 15 bases between the germline ends. The V gene's germline CDR1 is GTSNPN and CDR2 SVGIG (reference sequence). CDR3 amino acids: CAWSGGPVRPQHF. CDR3 DNA (partial): TGTGCCTGGAGCGGGGGGCCAGTCAGGCCC.

Its frequency marks this clone as medium-sized. From the germline J gene comes the end of the CDR3, since the read stops 3 residues before it. J is TRBJ2-3 and V is TRBV19; no clear D gene. The V gene's germline CDR1 is LNHDA and CDR2 SQIVND (reference sequence). Trimming removed 5 bases from V and 2 bases from J, with 11 bases in between. The CDR3 loop spans 14 amino acids. The sequenced part of the CDR3 DNA is TGTGCCAGTAGTTATACAGAACTCACAGATACG. Its protein product is CASSYTELTDT. The whole CDR3 is CASSYTELTDTQYF.

As regards this clone: Sequencing ends 3 residues short of the CDR3 end; the germline J gene provides the rest. The chain has TRBV5-1 and TRBJ2-7, with D maybe TRBD1 (6 bases). V was shortened by 4 bases and J by 6 bases, with 14 bases between the two germline ends. Germline CDR1 and CDR2: SGHRS and YFSETQ. The CDR3 extends over 13 amino acids. CDR3 DNA, as far as it was read: TGCGCCAGCAGCCCAGATATCAGGGGCGAG. It translates to CASSPDIRGE. The entire CDR3 sequence reads CASSPDIRGEQYF.

Notes on this clone: The CDR3 is cut off 3 residues early in the read; its end comes from the germline J gene. The chain links TRBV5-4 to TRBJ1-2; 9 bases match TRBD1. CDR3 size: 15 residues. Germline lookup yields CDR1 SGHNT and CDR2 YYREEE (reference sequence). V was clipped by 2 bases and J by 5 bases; unmatched bases: 7. The CDR3 region is CASSFYRGRGYGYTF. The CDR3 DNA, read in part, is TGTGCCAGCAGCTTCTACAGGGGGCGCGGGTATGGC.

A word on this clone: The CDR3 end is not reached by the read, which stops 3 residues before it; the germline J gene fills it in. The chain carries TRBV14 and TRBJ1-2; TRBD1 agrees at 9 bases. Per the germline V gene, CDR1 is SGHDN and CDR2 is FVKESK. CDR3 size: 13 residues. CDR3 residues: CASSRYRGLGYTF. The DNA read from the CDR3 is TGTGCCAGCAGTCGCTACAGGGGGCTGGGC.

Points on this clone: The read stops 3 residues short of the end of the CDR3; the missing end is completed from the germline J gene. The chain uses TRBV18 and TRBJ2-3, with D unclear. There are 17 residues in the CDR3. Germline CDR1 reads KGHSH; CDR2 reads LQKENI. The V end lost 0 bases, the J end lost 0 bases, and 13 bases lay between the germline ends. CDR3 bases read: TGTGCCAGCTCACCACCAACGGCAGCGACTAGCACAGATACG. Residues: CASSPPTAATSTDT. The full CDR3 is CASSPPTAATSTDTQYF.

On this clone itself: The CDR3 end falls 3 residues outside the read, so it is completed with the germline J gene. The chain recombines TRBV18 with TRBJ1-4; TRBD1 might be the D (6 bases). V lost 2 bases to trimming and J lost 8 bases, with 12 bases between them. CDR3 size: 14 residues. CDR1 KGHSH and CDR2 LQKENI come from the germline V gene. CDR3 residues: CASSPGRGSEKLFF. The CDR3 bases that were read are TGTGCCAGCTCACCAGGCAGGGGCTCCGAAAAA.

A remark on this clone: The CDR3 end is not reached by the read, which stops 3 residues before it; the germline J gene fills it in. This chain joins TRBV6-2 or TRBV6-3 and TRBJ2-5; D call uncertain. The CDR3 totals 14 residues. V lost 2 bases and J 4 bases, leaving 11 bases between the germline ends. CDR1 is MNHEY, CDR2 SVGEGT, per germline. Partial CDR3 DNA: TGTGCCAGCAGTTACCCCTCCCGAGGAGAGACC. Translation gives CASSYPSRGET. From start to end, the CDR3 is CASSYPSRGETQYF.

A remark on this clone: Read coverage stops 3 residues before the CDR3 terminus; the germline J gene supplies the remainder. The V call is TRBV7-2, the J call TRBJ1-2; TRBD1 agrees at 10 bases. There are 14 residues in the CDR3. V dropped 3 bases and J dropped 7; count of bases not matched to a gene: 5. Germline loops: CDR1 SGHTA, CDR2 FQGNSA. The CDR3 region is CASSLRQGAGGYTF. The part of the CDR3 DNA that was read is TGTGCCAGCAGCTTGCGACAGGGGGCTGGTGGC.

On this clone: The read ends 3 residues before the CDR3 terminus; that terminus is restored from the germline J gene. The chain couples TRBV14 to TRBJ2-7, with D tentatively TRBD1 (6 bases). V was clipped by 2 bases and J by 3 bases, with 14 bases between them. Germline assignment: CDR1 SGHDN and CDR2 FVKESK. The CDR3 runs 15 residues. The covered CDR3 bases are TGTGCCAGCAGCCAAACAGGGTACCTCCGCTACGAG. It yields the protein CASSQTGYLRYE. The complete CDR3 protein is CASSQTGYLRYEQYF.

Concerning this clone itself: The missing CDR3 end, 3 residues past where the read stops, is filled in from the germline J gene. The chain recombines TRBV10-2 with TRBJ2-3; 9 bases map to TRBD2. This CDR3 comprises 17 residues. Germline-derived CDR1 and CDR2 are WSHSY and SAAADI. V lost 0 bases to trimming and J lost 1 base; unmatched junction nucleotides: 5. The DNA read from the CDR3 is TGCGCCAGCAGTGAGTCCAAGCGGGGGGCCCGCACAGATACG. It is translated as CASSESKRGARTDT. The full CDR3 is CASSESKRGARTDTQYF.

In the case of this clone: The sequenced fragment ends 3 residues before the CDR3 boundary, so the rest is inferred from the germline J gene. The V call is TRBV12-5, the J call TRBJ2-3, with D perhaps TRBD1 (5 bases). CDR3 length: 13 residues. Germline assignment: CDR1 LGHNT and CDR2 FRNRAP. The CDR3 is CASGTESFGTQYF. CDR3 bases read: TGTGCTAGTGGGACAGAGAGTTTTGGAACG.

As for this clone: Read coverage stops 3 residues before the CDR3 terminus; the germline J gene supplies the remainder. The rearrangement joins TRBV5-6 to TRBJ2-5; D is perhaps TRBD1 (6 bases). V lost 0 bases to trimming and J lost 5 bases, with 11 bases between them. Germline assignment: CDR1 SGHDT and CDR2 YYEEEE. CDR3 length: 14 amino acids. The CDR3 sequence: CASSLGGRDETQYF. The part of the CDR3 DNA that was read is TGTGCCAGCAGCTTGGGGGGGCGTGATGAGACC.

For this clone: The read ends 3 residues before the CDR3 terminus; that terminus is restored from the germline J gene. This rearrangement joins TRBV20-1 to TRBJ2-7, with a weak D call TRBD2 (5 bases). This CDR3 is built from 12 residues. Looked up from germline, CDR1 is DFQATT and CDR2 is SNEGSKA (reference sequence). The CDR3 spells CSYRGQDDEQYF. The sequenced part of the CDR3 DNA is TGCAGCTACCGGGGTCAGGACGACGAG.

A note on this clone: The CDR3 extends 3 residues past the end of the read, so its final part is completed from the germline J gene. J is TRBJ1-1 and V is TRBV6-2 or TRBV6-3; 9 bases are shared with TRBD1. Looked up from germline, CDR1 is MNHEY and CDR2 is SVGEGT. V lost 10 bases and J lost 1; bases outside the gene matches: 13. This CDR3 region has 16 residues. The covered CDR3 bases are TGTGCCATCTCTAAACGGAACAGGGGGCGGAACACTGAA. Its protein is CAISKRNRGRNTE. The whole CDR3 sequence reads CAISKRNRGRNTEAFF.